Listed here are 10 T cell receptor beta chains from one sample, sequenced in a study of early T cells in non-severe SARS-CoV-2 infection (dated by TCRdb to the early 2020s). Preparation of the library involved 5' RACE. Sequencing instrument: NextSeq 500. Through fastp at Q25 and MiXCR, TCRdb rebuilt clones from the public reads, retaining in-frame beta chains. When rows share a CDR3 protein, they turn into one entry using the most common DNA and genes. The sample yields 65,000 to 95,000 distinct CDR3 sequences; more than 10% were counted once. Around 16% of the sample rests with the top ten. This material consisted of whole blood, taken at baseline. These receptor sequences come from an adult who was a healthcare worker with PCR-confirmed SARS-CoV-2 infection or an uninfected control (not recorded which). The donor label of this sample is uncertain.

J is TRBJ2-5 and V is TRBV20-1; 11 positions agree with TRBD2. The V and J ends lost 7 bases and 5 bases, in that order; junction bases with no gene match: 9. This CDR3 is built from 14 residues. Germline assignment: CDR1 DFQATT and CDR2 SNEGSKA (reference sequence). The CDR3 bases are TGCAGTGGTATTAGCGGGAGGGTAGGGGAGACCCAGTACTTC. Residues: CSGISGRVGETQYF.

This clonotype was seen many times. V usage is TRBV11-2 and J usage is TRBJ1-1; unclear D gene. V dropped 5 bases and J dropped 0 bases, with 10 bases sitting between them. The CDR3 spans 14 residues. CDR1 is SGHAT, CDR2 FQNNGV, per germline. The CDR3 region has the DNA TGTGCCAGCAGCCTCAACAGAATGAACACTGAAGCTTTCTTT. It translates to CASSLNRMNTEAFF.

The CDR3 DNA reads TGTGCCAGCAGCTTATCCACGGGGCCCTACGAGCAGTACTTC. It encodes CASSLSTGPYEQYF. The J gene is TRBJ2-7, the V gene TRBV11-2; D tentatively reads TRBD1 or TRBD2 (5 bases each). The CDR3 runs 14 residues. V lost 2 bases, J lost 2 bases, and 10 bases lay in between. Germline V CDR1 and CDR2: SGHAT, FQNNGV.

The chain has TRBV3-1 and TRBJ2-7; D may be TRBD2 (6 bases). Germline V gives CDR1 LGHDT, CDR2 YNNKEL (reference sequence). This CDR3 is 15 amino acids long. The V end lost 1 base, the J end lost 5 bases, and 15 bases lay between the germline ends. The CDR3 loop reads CASSQVLLAADEQYF. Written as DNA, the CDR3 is TGTGCCAGCAGCCAAGTGTTACTAGCCGCTGACGAGCAGTACTTC.

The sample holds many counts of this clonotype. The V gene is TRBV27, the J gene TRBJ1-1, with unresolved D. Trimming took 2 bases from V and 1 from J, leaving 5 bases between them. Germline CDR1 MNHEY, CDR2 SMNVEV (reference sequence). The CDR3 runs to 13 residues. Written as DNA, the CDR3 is TGTGCCAGCAGTTTACGAAAGAACACTGAAGCTTTCTTT. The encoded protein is CASSLRKNTEAFF.

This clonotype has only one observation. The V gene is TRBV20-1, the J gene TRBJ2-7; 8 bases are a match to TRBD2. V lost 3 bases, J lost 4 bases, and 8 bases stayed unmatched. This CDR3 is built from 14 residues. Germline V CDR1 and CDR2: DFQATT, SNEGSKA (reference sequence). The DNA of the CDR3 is TGCAGTGCTAGGTCGCGGGGGGCCTCATACGAGCAGTACTTC. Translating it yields CSARSRGASYEQYF.

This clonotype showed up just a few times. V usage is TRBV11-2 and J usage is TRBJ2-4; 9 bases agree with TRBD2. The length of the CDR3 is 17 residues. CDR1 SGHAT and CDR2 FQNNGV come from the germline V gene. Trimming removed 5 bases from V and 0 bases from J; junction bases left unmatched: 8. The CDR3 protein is CASSPRTSALAKNIQYF. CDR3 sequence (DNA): TGTGCCAGCAGCCCCCGGACTAGCGCGCTAGCCAAAAACATTCAGTACTTC.

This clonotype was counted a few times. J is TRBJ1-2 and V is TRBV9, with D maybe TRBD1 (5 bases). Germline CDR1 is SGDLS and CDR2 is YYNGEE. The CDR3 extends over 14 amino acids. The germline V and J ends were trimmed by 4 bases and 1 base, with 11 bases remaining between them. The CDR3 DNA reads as TGTGCCAGCAGCCGCGGGGCCGATAACTATGGCTACACCTTC. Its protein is CASSRGADNYGYTF.

CDR3 sequence reads: CSVVVGGTYEQYF. CDR3 sequence (DNA): TGCAGCGTTGTTGTTGGGGGGACCTACGAGCAGTACTTC. The chain recombines TRBV29-1 with TRBJ2-7; D possibly corresponds to TRBD2 (6 bases). This CDR3 comprises 13 residues. Germline loops: CDR1 SQVTM, CDR2 ANQGSEA. V was trimmed by 4 bases and J by 2 bases, leaving 12 bases between them.

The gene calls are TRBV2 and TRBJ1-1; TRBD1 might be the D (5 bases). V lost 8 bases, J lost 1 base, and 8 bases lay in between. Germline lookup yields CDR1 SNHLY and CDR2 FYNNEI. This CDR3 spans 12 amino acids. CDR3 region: CASGQGNTEAFF. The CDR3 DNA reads TGTGCCAGCGGTCAGGGGAACACTGAAGCTTTCTTT.